This T cell receptor beta chain was sequenced for a study of blood T cell repertoires in COVID-19. Study at large: Sources were T cells, B-cell-depleted T cells, or PBMCs; the material itself was cDNA or gDNA.

Libraries were prepared by immunoSEQ multiplex PCR; TCRdb keeps only in-frame clonotypes and omits some of them. This sample has about 210,000 clones, with approximately 85% found just once. This clone has just a few counts. This CDR3 is built from 15 residues. V was pared by 5 bases and J by 7 bases, with 7 bases of the junction left unmatched. Germline V lookup: CDR1 MNHEY, CDR2 SMNVEV (reference sequence). The sequence derives from a woman aged 45-60 years with active or convalescent COVID-19. J is TRBJ2-2 and V is TRBV27, with TRBD2 matching 10 bases. The sample was peripheral blood. As DNA, the CDR3 is TGTGCCAGCAGTCCCAGCGGGAGGGTCGTCGGGGAGCTGTTTTTT. This translates into CASSPSGRVVGELFF.